This entry describes one TCR beta chain. This specimen belongs to a study of T cells in localized non-small cell lung cancer. Profiled with immunoSEQ multiplex PCR; TCRdb holds only in-frame clones, not every one. Among under 35,000 clones, approximately 89% were seen once, and the ten largest hold 10% to 15%. From germline, CDR1 is LNHDA and CDR2 SQIVND (reference sequence). This CDR3 is built from 15 residues. V lost 1 base and J lost 0; bases outside the gene matches: 3. The starting material was peripheral blood mononuclear cells, obtained before any cancer treatment. The chain is built from TRBV19 and TRBJ2-7; TRBD2 matches at 7 bases. This TCR derives from a female donor at least 60 years old with stage II lung adenocarcinoma. CDR3: CASSIVGGSSYEQYF. The CDR3 nucleotides read TGTGCCAGTAGTATAGTGGGCGGGAGCTCCTACGAGCAGTACTTC.